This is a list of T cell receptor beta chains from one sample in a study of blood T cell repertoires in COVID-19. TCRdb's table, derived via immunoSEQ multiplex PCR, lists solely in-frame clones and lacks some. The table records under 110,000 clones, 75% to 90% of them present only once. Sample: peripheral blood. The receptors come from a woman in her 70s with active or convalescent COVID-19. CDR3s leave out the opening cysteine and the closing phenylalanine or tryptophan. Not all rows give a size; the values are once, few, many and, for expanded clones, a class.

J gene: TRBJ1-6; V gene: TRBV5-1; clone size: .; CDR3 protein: ASSLGTQGLSSYNSPLH
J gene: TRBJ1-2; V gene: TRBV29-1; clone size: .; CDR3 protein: SVTGGFYGYT
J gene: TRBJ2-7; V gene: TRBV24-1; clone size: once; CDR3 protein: ATSDSAGVHEQY
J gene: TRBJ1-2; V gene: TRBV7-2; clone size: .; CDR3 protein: ASSLDHWTGSNYGYT
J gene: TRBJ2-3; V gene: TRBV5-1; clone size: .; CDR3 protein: ASSLASGTDTQY
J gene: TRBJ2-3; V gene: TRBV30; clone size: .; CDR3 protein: AWSVGGPGGDTQY
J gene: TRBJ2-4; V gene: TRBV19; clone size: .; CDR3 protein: ASSPSRGQGTKNIQY
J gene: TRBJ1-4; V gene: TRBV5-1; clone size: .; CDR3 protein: ASSFGVVGGNEKLF
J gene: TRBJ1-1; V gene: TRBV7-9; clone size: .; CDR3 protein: ASSPYGPQRTEAF
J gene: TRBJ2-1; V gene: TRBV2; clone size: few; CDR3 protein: ASSSSGGAHNEQF
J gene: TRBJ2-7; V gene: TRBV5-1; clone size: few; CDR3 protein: ASRIGSGASYEQY
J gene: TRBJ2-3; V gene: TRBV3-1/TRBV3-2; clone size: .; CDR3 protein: ASSQVNGTSTDTQY
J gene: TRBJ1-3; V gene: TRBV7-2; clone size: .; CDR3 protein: ASSTRTGTISGNTIY
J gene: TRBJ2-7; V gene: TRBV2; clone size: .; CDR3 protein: ASSANRGPYEQY
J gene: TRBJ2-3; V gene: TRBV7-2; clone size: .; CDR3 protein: ASRRDSGTDTQY
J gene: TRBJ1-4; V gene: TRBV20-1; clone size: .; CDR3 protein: SVLRNEKLF
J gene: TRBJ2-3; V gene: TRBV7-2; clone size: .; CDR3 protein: ASSLTARQLAGEGDTQY
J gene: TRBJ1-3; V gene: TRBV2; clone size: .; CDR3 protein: ASSAQGASGNTIY
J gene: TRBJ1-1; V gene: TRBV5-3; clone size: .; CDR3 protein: ARTKPWEAF
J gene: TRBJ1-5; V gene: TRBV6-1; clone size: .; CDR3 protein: ASSEAARNQPQH
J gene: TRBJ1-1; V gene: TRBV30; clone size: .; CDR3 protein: AWNQGAGEAF
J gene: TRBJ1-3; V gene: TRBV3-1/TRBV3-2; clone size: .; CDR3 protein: ASSHRTGASSGNTIY
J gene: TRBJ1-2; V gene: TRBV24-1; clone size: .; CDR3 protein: ATSVSGSYGYT
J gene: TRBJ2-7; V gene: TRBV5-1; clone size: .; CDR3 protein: ASSLEAVSRELAYEQY
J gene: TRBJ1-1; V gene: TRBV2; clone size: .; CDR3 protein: ASSEQQSEAF
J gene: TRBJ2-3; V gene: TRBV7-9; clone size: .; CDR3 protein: ASSLGDRDTDTQY